This entry describes one T cell receptor (beta chain). Source study methods: Amplification with reference gene primers provided the estimates of nucleated cell counts. The protocol was immunoSEQ multiplex PCR, while the TCRdb copy is restricted to in-frame clones and leaves out a portion. The DNA was the basis for D and trimming; V, J and clone size are from that table. The sample holds fewer than 250,000 clones, about 85% seen once. This entry belongs to a study of blood T cell repertoires in COVID-19. Study overall: Sources were T cells, B-cell-depleted T cells, or PBMCs; the material itself was cDNA or gDNA.

Trimming shortened V by 0 bases and J by 0 bases, and 11 bases separated the two germline ends. The CDR3 contains 17 residues. From germline, CDR1 is LGHNT and CDR2 FRNRAP. Participants reported their clinical history, and cohort assignment relied on those reports. The TCR originated in a young man who had recovered from COVID-19. The sample was PBMCs or T cells enriched from blood (not recorded which). The rearrangement joins TRBV12-5 to TRBJ1-4; TRBD1 is a possible D gene (5 bases). The CDR3 here is CASGLVRGLATNEKLFF. The CDR3 region has the DNA TGTGCTAGTGGTTTGGTAAGGGGATTAGCAACTAATGAAAAACTGTTTTTT.